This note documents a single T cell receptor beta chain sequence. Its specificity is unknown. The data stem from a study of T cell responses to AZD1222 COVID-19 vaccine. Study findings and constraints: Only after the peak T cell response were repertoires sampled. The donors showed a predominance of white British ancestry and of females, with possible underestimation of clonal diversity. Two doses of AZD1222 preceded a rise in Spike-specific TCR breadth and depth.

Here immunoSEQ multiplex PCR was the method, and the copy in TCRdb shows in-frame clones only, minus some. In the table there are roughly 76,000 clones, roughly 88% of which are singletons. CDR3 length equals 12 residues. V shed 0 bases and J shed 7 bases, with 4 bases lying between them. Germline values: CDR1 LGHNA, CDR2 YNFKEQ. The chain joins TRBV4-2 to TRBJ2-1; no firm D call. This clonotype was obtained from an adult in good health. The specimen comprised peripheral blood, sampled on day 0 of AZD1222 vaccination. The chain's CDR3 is CASSQDNNEQFF. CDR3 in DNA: TGTGCCAGCAGCCAAGATAATAATGAGCAGTTCTTC.